The 17 T cell receptor beta chains reported below all come from one sample, sequenced in a study of Ad26.COV2.S vaccination and SARS-CoV-2 variants. Produced via immunoSEQ multiplex PCR; TCRdb's table is partial and in-frame only. This sample yields some 320,000 clones, of which roughly 86% are seen a single time; around 2% belongs to the top ten. Treatment here: about 20 received Ad26.COV2.S at low or high dose, single or two shots; 5 received placebo; per-sample allocation not given. Day 63 following the first vaccine or placebo injection was when the samples were taken. The sequencing here drew on peripheral blood, taken in a trial of Ad26.COV2.S vaccine versus placebo. The receptors originated from a person between 18 and 60 years old who received the Ad26.COV2.S COVID-19 vaccine or a placebo.

The chain combines TRBV5-1 with TRBJ1-2; possibly TRBD1 for D (6 bases). CDR3 length: 13 amino acids. V was trimmed by 0 bases and J by 6 bases, leaving 9 bases between them. The germline V gene has CDR1 SGHRS and CDR2 YFSETQ. Here the CDR3 DNA reads TGCGCCAGCAGCTTGGAGGGGGTAGATGGCTACACCTTC. Translation gives CASSLEGVDGYTF.

The V call is TRBV30, the J call TRBJ1-1; D remains unclear. The CDR3 covers 13 residues. V was shortened by 0 bases and J by 1 base, with 6 bases between the two germline ends. Looked up from germline, CDR1 is GTSNPN and CDR2 is SVGIG (reference sequence). The CDR3 is CAWSVRRNTEAFF. CDR3 nucleotides: TGTGCCTGGAGTGTTAGGAGGAACACTGAAGCTTTCTTT. Complete variable domain (other parts from reference TRBV30 and TRBJ1-1): SQTIHQWPATLVQPVGSPLSLECTVEGTSNPNLYWYRQAAGRGLQLLFYSVGIGQISSEVPQNLSASRPQDRQFILSSKKLLLSDSGFYLCAWSVRRNTEAFFGQGTRLTVV.

The V gene is TRBV5-4, the J gene TRBJ2-3, with a weak D call TRBD1 (5 bases). This CDR3 spans 13 amino acids. V gave up 2 bases and J gave up 5 bases, with 9 bases separating them. CDR1 SGHNT and CDR2 YYREEE come from the germline V gene (reference sequence). This CDR3 is CASSFGREDTQYF. The DNA of the CDR3 is TGTGCCAGCAGCTTCGGCAGGGAAGATACGCAGTATTTT.

The gene calls are TRBV6-2 or TRBV6-3 and TRBJ1-3, with D unresolved. V lost 5 bases and J 0 bases, leaving 17 bases between the germline ends. The length of the CDR3 is 17 residues. Germline assignment: CDR1 MNHEY and CDR2 SVGEGT. In DNA form, the CDR3 reads TGTGCCAGCAGTCCGTTAGACCGACGGCTCTCTGGAAACACCATATATTTT. Translation: CASSPLDRRLSGNTIYF.

This chain joins TRBV2 and TRBJ1-6; D is perhaps TRBD1 (5 bases). Germline V gene lookup returns CDR1 SNHLY and CDR2 FYNNEI. The CDR3 runs 13 residues. V was shortened by 6 bases and J by 8 bases, with 11 bases between the two germline ends. CDR3 region: CASRGEGDSPLHF. The CDR3 nucleotides read TGTGCCAGCAGGGGGGAGGGAGATTCACCCCTCCACTTT. Complete variable domain (other parts from reference TRBV2 and TRBJ1-6): EPEVTQTPSHQVTQMGQEVILRCVPISNHLYFYWYRQILGQKVEFLVSFYNNEISEKSEIFDDQFSVERPDGSNFTLKIRSTKLEDSAMYFCASRGEGDSPLHFGNGTRLTVT.

The rearrangement joins TRBV3-1 (or the pseudogene TRBV3-2) to TRBJ1-1, with D maybe TRBD1 (6 bases). CDR1 is LGHDT, CDR2 YNNKEL, per germline (reference sequence). V lost 0 bases to trimming and J lost 11 bases, with 25 bases between them. The CDR3 covers 17 residues. The CDR3 here is CASSQEATGFGLLAAFF. In nucleotides, the CDR3 is TGTGCCAGCAGCCAAGAGGCGACAGGTTTTGGTCTGCTAGCTGCTTTCTTT.

V usage is TRBV21-1 and J usage is TRBJ1-5. TRBV21-1 is classified as a pseudogene. The CDR3 spans 15 residues. CDR3 sequence: CASSKEVLCNQPQHF. CDR3 sequence (DNA): TGTGCCAGCAGCAAGGAGGTTCTATGCAATCAGCCCCAGCATTTT.

This sequence joins TRBV3-1 (or the pseudogene TRBV3-2) and TRBJ1-2; D is undetermined. The V end lost 2 bases, the J end lost 10 bases, and 8 bases lay between the germline ends. CDR1 is LGHDT and CDR2 is YNNKEL in the germline V gene (reference sequence). This CDR3 contains 11 residues. The CDR3 region is CASSQRGHYTF. CDR3 DNA sequence: TGTGCCAGCAGCCAACGAGGGCACTACACCTTC.

The chain is built from TRBV7-3 and TRBJ2-3; 7 positions agree with TRBD2. This CDR3 comprises 16 residues. Losses at the gene ends were 5 bases for V and 3 bases for J; bases not matched to a gene: 11. In germline, CDR1 is SGHTA, CDR2 FQGTGA. The CDR3 region is CASSPSAGRGTDTQYF. The CDR3 coding sequence is TGTGCCAGCAGCCCCTCAGCGGGGCGGGGGACAGATACGCAGTATTTT.

The chain recombines TRBV3-1 (or the pseudogene TRBV3-2) with TRBJ2-3, with 11 nucleotides matching TRBD2. This CDR3 region has 16 residues. Per germline, CDR1 LGHDT and CDR2 YNNKEL (reference sequence). Trimming at V came to 4 bases and at J to 4 bases, leaving 7 bases not matched to a gene. CDR3 sequence: CASSLRLAGLSDTQYF. The CDR3 DNA reads TGTGCCAGCAGCCTCCGACTAGCGGGGTTATCAGATACGCAGTATTTT.

The chain is built from TRBV5-5 and TRBJ2-7; 10 bases match TRBD1. Trimming removed 5 bases from V and 6 bases from J; junction bases left unmatched: 11. CDR1 and CDR2 (germline): SGHKS, YYEKEE (reference sequence). The CDR3 runs to 15 residues. CDR3: CASSFPGQGILEQYF. CDR3 DNA sequence: TGTGCCAGCAGTTTCCCGGGACAGGGGATCCTCGAGCAGTACTTC. The whole variable domain, filled in from reference TRBV5-5 and TRBJ2-7, reads DAGVTQSPTHLIKTRGQQVTLRCSPISGHKSVSWYQQVLGQGPQFIFQYYEKEERGRGNFPDRFSARQFPNYSSELNVNALLLGDSALYLCASSFPGQGILEQYFGPGTRLTVT.

This clone was seen a single time. The same CDR3 is also encoded by other DNA sequences in this sample. The chain combines TRBV7-8 with TRBJ1-5; D is perhaps TRBD1 (6 bases). V was clipped by 1 base and J by 5 bases, with 6 bases between them. The CDR3 has 13 residues. The germline V gene has CDR1 SGHVS and CDR2 FQNEAQ. Written as DNA, the CDR3 is TGTGCCAGCAGCTTAGACAGGGATCAGCCCCAGCATTTT. The encoded protein is CASSLDRDQPQHF.

The chain uses TRBV4-3 and TRBJ2-1; 10 nucleotides align to TRBD1. The junction had 7 bases not matched to a gene; V was cut back by 0 bases and J by 5 bases. The CDR3 is 17 residues long. Germline V gives CDR1 LGHNA, CDR2 YSLEER. CDR3 in amino acids: CASSQDLGDRGHNEQFF. CDR3 bases: TGCGCCAGCAGCCAAGATTTGGGGGACAGGGGACACAATGAGCAGTTCTTC.

The chain couples TRBV6-5 to TRBJ1-2; D unresolved. CDR3 size: 13 residues. CDR1 and CDR2 (germline): MNHEY, SVGAGI. Trimming took 7 bases from V and 5 from J, leaving 14 bases between them. CDR3 DNA sequence: TGTGCCAGCACCCCCGCCGCCAATTATGGCTACACCTTC. The encoded protein is CASTPAANYGYTF.

This chain links TRBV11-2 with TRBJ2-5; 7 bases agree with TRBD1. Germline-derived CDR1 and CDR2 are SGHAT and FQNNGV. V lost 4 bases, J lost 10 bases, and 3 bases stayed unmatched. The CDR3 is made up of 11 amino acids. CDR3 region: CASSSDRDQYF. For the CDR3, the DNA is TGTGCCAGCAGCTCAGACAGGGACCAGTACTTC.

V is TRBV11-3 and J is TRBJ1-5; no reliable D call. Germline assignment: CDR1 SGHNT and CDR2 YENEEA. CDR3 length: 16 amino acids. With 0 bases removed from V and 0 bases from J, the gap between germline ends came to 9 bases. The CDR3 is CASSLDVRYSNQPQHF. The CDR3 region has the DNA TGTGCCAGCAGCTTAGACGTCCGGTATAGCAATCAGCCCCAGCATTTT. The whole variable domain, filled in from reference TRBV11-3 and TRBJ1-5, reads EAGVVQSPRYKIIEKKQPVAFWCNPISGHNTLYWYLQNLGQGPELLIRYENEEAVDDSQLPKDRFSAERLKGVDSTLKIQPAELGDSAVYLCASSLDVRYSNQPQHFGDGTRLSIL.

The chain couples TRBV7-2 to TRBJ1-2; D perhaps matches TRBD1 (6 bases). CDR1 and CDR2 (germline): SGHTA, FQGNSA. V shed 5 bases and J shed 4 bases, with 14 bases lying between them. This CDR3 contains 14 residues. CDR3 region: CASSPAQGSYGYTF. The CDR3 DNA reads as TGTGCCAGCAGCCCCGCGCAGGGGAGCTATGGCTACACCTTC. The full variable domain, with the rest looked up from reference TRBV7-2 and TRBJ1-2, is GAGVSQSPSNKVTEKGKDVELRCDPISGHTALYWYRQSLGQGLEFLIYFQGNSAPDKSGLPSDRFSAERTGGSVSTLTIQRTQQEDSAVYLCASSPAQGSYGYTFGSGTRLTVV.